These 26 T cell receptor beta chains were all obtained from the same sample, sequenced in a study of cytomegalovirus exposure and HLA in healthy donors. Primers for the PCR totalled 60 Vbeta and 13 Jbeta. Some clones are missing from TCRdb's copy, which holds only in-frame ones; the method was immunoSEQ multiplex PCR. The table shows about 200,000 clones, with roughly three quarters occurring only once. Sequenced input: PBMCs. These receptors all come from a male donor in good health and CMV-seropositive.

In this sample, this clone turned up a few times. DNA of the CDR3: TGTGCCAGTACGAGGCCAGTAGACTATGGCTACACCTTC. Its translation is CASTRPVDYGYTF. The genes are TRBV19 and TRBJ1-2; no definite D call. The V and J ends lost 7 bases and 3 bases respectively, with 12 bases between them. The germline gives CDR1 LNHDA, CDR2 SQIVND (reference sequence). CDR3 length: 13 residues.

This chain uses TRBV19 with TRBJ2-7, with 11 bases aligning to TRBD1. V dropped 7 bases and J dropped 6; count of bases not matched to a gene: 11. Germline-derived CDR1 and CDR2 are LNHDA and SQIVND (reference sequence). The CDR3 is 15 residues long. CDR3 in amino acids: CASTPRGQGGREQYF. DNA for the CDR3: TGTGCCAGTACCCCCAGGGGACAGGGGGGCCGCGAGCAGTACTTC.

The chain has TRBV5-6 and TRBJ1-1, with D perhaps TRBD1 (5 bases). The CDR3 runs to 19 residues. CDR1 and CDR2 (germline): SGHDT, YYEEEE. Trimming removed 0 bases at V and 5 bases at J, with 26 bases between. This CDR3 is CASSLVGGKGWREITEAFF. CDR3 DNA: TGTGCCAGCAGCTTGGTGGGGGGGAAAGGGTGGAGGGAAATAACTGAAGCTTTCTTT.

The chain employs TRBV3-2 and TRBJ2-7; the D call in the table, TRBD2, was not verified against the DNA. TRBV3-2 is recorded as a pseudogene. CDR3 length: 9 amino acids. CDR3 residues: CATGGKAYF. Written as DNA, the CDR3 is TGTGCCACGGGGGGGAAGGCGTACTTC.

This clone was observed once. This chain links TRBV15 with TRBJ1-2, with D unresolved. Looked up from germline, CDR1 is LNHNV and CDR2 is YYDKDF (reference sequence). V was clipped by 0 bases and J by 3 bases, with 11 bases between them. The CDR3 has 15 residues. CDR3 amino acids: CATSRETRAYYGYTF. Here the CDR3 DNA reads TGTGCCACCAGCAGAGAGACGAGGGCGTACTATGGCTACACCTTC.

The chain recombines TRBV12-5 with TRBJ2-2; 10 bases are a match to TRBD2. This CDR3 region has 15 residues. Germline lookup yields CDR1 LGHNT and CDR2 FRNRAP. Losses at the gene ends were 5 bases for V and 5 bases for J; bases not matched to a gene: 5. The DNA of the CDR3 is TGTGCTAGTGGTGGCCTAGCGGGAGCTACCGGGGAGCTGTTTTTT. Encoded protein: CASGGLAGATGELFF.

The chain has TRBV7-6 and TRBJ1-4, with unresolved D. The CDR3 has 17 amino acids. CDR1 is SGHVS and CDR2 is FNYEAQ in the germline V gene. V gave up 2 bases and J gave up 1 base, with 14 bases separating them. CDR3 nucleotide sequence: TGTGCCAGCAGCTTATCCGGACGGGGAATAACTAATGAAAAACTGTTTTTT. Its protein is CASSLSGRGITNEKLFF.

CDR3 region: CASSQDPTGYEQYF. The CDR3 nucleotides read TGCGCCAGCAGCCAAGACCCGACGGGCTACGAGCAGTACTTC. V usage is TRBV4-3 and J usage is TRBJ2-7; D unclear. This CDR3 contains 14 residues. The germline V and J ends were trimmed by 0 bases and 3 bases, with 9 bases remaining between them. Germline CDR1 and CDR2: LGHNA and YSLEER.

This CDR3 is CASRDGLSGANVLTF. The CDR3 region has the DNA TGTGCCAGCAGGGACGGACTCTCTGGGGCCAACGTCCTGACTTTC. The genes are TRBV4-2 and TRBJ2-6; the D gene is possibly TRBD2 (5 bases). CDR1 is LGHNA and CDR2 is YNFKEQ in the germline V gene. The V end lost 6 bases, the J end lost 0 bases, and 9 bases lay between the germline ends. The CDR3 totals 15 residues.

V usage is TRBV5-1 and J usage is TRBJ1-2; D gene uncertain. The CDR3 contains 13 residues. CDR1 is SGHRS, CDR2 YFSETQ, per germline. V was clipped by 0 bases and J by 2 bases, with 5 bases between them. The CDR3 DNA sequence: TGCGCCAGCAGCTTGGAACGGAACTATGGCTACACCTTC. It translates to CASSLERNYGYTF.

The CDR3 sequence: CASSLWGGSSSTDTQYF. The CDR3 bases are TGTGCCAGCAGTTTATGGGGCGGGAGCTCTAGCACAGATACGCAGTATTTT. V is TRBV27 and J is TRBJ2-3, with 7 bases aligning to TRBD2. CDR3 length: 17 residues. Losses at the gene ends were 1 base for V and 0 bases for J; bases not matched to a gene: 7. Germline V gene sequence: CDR1 MNHEY, CDR2 SMNVEV (reference sequence).

This clone has just one count. The sample contains more than one DNA sequence encoding this CDR3. V usage is TRBV7-9 and J usage is TRBJ1-4, with TRBD1 matching over 11 bases. This CDR3 spans 15 amino acids. J gave up 6 bases and V 5 bases, and 5 bases lay outside the gene matches. CDR1 and CDR2 (germline): SEHNR, FQNEAQ (reference sequence). In nucleotides, the CDR3 is TGTGCCAGCAGCGGGTGGACAGGGGGCGATGAAAAACTGTTTTTT. Its protein product is CASSGWTGGDEKLFF.

This rearrangement joins TRBV27 to TRBJ1-6, with D possibly matching TRBD1 (5 bases). Germline V gene data show CDR1 as MNHEY and CDR2 as SMNVEV (reference sequence). This CDR3 has 15 amino acids. Trimming removed 5 bases at V and 7 bases at J, with 15 bases between. CDR3 in DNA: TGTGCCAGCAGTGGGGCGGGGGGTGTGAATTCACCCCTCCACTTT. It encodes CASSGAGGVNSPLHF.

The genes are TRBV19 and TRBJ2-7; 9 bases are shared with TRBD2. Germline V lookup: CDR1 LNHDA, CDR2 SQIVND (reference sequence). This CDR3 is 17 amino acids long. J gave up 1 base and V 0 bases, and 7 bases lay outside the gene matches. The chain's CDR3 is CASSIEASGVRSYEQYF. The CDR3 nucleotides are TGTGCCAGTAGTATAGAGGCTAGCGGGGTGCGTTCCTACGAGCAGTACTTC. The whole variable domain, filled in from reference TRBV19 and TRBJ2-7, reads DGGITQSPKYLFRKEGQNVTLSCEQNLNHDAMYWYRQDPGQGLRLIYYSQIVNDFQKGDIAEGYSVSREKKESFPLTVTSAQKNPTAFYLCASSIEASGVRSYEQYFGPGTRLTVT.

CDR3 sequence (DNA): TGTGCCAGCAGCTGGACAGGGGGCTATAATGAAAAACTGTTTTTT. Translation: CASSWTGGYNEKLFF. The V and J genes are TRBV11-2 and TRBJ1-4, with 11 bases fitting TRBD1. V trimming: 4 bases; J trimming: 4 bases; junction bases outside the gene matches: 2. Looked up from germline, CDR1 is SGHAT and CDR2 is FQNNGV. The CDR3 contains 15 residues.

V and J are TRBV9 and TRBJ1-2; TRBD1 aligns across 9 bases. The CDR3 is made up of 15 amino acids. V dropped 0 bases and J dropped 2; count of bases not matched to a gene: 2. Germline lookup yields CDR1 SGDLS and CDR2 YYNGEE. Here the CDR3 DNA reads TGTGCCAGCAGCGTAGATGGGACAGGGAACTATGGCTACACCTTC. It encodes CASSVDGTGNYGYTF.

The chain combines TRBV18 with TRBJ2-5, with D possibly matching TRBD2 (5 bases). Gene TRBJ2-7 matches the end of the DNA better, so the J call may be wrong. The CDR3 sequence is 13 residues long. The germline V gene has CDR1 KGHSH and CDR2 LQKENI. CDR3 in amino acids: CASSPSSGYEQYF. Here the CDR3 DNA reads TGTGCCAGCTCACCATCTTCGGGGTACGAGCAGTACTTC.

In its sample, this clone was seen once. The chain carries TRBV9 and TRBJ2-7; TRBD2 matches 9 bases. Germline values: CDR1 SGDLS, CDR2 YYNGEE. This CDR3 region has 18 residues. Trimming cost V 0 bases and J 6 bases; bases outside gene matches: 16. CDR3 sequence: CASSVGISPKREAGEQYF. Written as DNA, the CDR3 is TGTGCCAGCAGCGTAGGGATTAGTCCGAAGCGGGAGGCTGGCGAGCAGTACTTC.

Only one count was recorded for this clone. The rearrangement uses TRBV5-1 and TRBJ2-1; D gene uncertain. Germline V gives CDR1 SGHRS, CDR2 YFSETQ. V lost 4 bases, J lost 3 bases, and 11 bases lay in between. CDR3 length: 14 amino acids. CDR3 sequence reads: CASSPLASYNEQFF. CDR3 DNA sequence: TGCGCCAGCAGCCCGCTGGCCAGCTACAATGAGCAGTTCTTC.

The chain uses TRBV4-3 and TRBJ2-7, with D perhaps matching TRBD1 (7 bases). This CDR3 is 17 amino acids long. V lost 1 base and J lost 2, with 18 bases in between. Germline V gene sequence: CDR1 LGHNA, CDR2 YSLEER. The CDR3 DNA reads as TGCGCCAGCAGCCAAGGATTTCAGGGGGGTCTCACCTACGAGCAGTACTTC. As protein: CASSQGFQGGLTYEQYF.

This clone was seen more than once but under ten times. J is TRBJ2-1 and V is TRBV19, with D possibly matching TRBD1 (9 bases). The germline CDR1 and CDR2 sequences are LNHDA and SQIVND (reference sequence). The CDR3 length is 17 residues. Trimming removed 5 bases at V and 5 bases at J, with 22 bases between. CDR3 sequence: CASSGISGTGFHNEQFF. In DNA form, the CDR3 reads TGTGCCAGTAGTGGTATTAGCGGGACAGGGTTTCACAATGAGCAGTTCTTC.

This chain connects TRBV9 to TRBJ1-2; D is possibly TRBD1 (6 bases). The CDR3 spans 14 residues. Between the trimmed V and J ends, which lost 3 bases and 4 bases, there was a span of 13 bases. CDR1 and CDR2 (germline): SGDLS, YYNGEE. As DNA, the CDR3 is TGTGCCAGCAGCGGGACCTCAGGGGTCTATGGCTACACCTTC. Its protein is CASSGTSGVYGYTF.

The chain couples TRBV10-3 to TRBJ2-3; the match to TRBD2 covers 8 bases. CDR1 is ENHRY and CDR2 is SYGVKD in the germline V gene. CDR3 length equals 16 residues. V lost 0 bases, J lost 4 bases, and 6 bases stayed unmatched. The CDR3 loop reads CAISESRTSPADTQYF. DNA of the CDR3: TGTGCCATCAGTGAGTCTCGGACTAGCCCCGCAGATACGCAGTATTTT.

This clone was recorded once. In DNA, the CDR3 is TGTGCCATTCGACCGGGACAGGATGAAAAACTGTTTTTT. This codes for CAIRPGQDEKLFF. The chain links TRBV19 to TRBJ1-4; 8 nucleotides agree with TRBD1. The CDR3 sequence is 13 residues long. Germline trimming cut 10 bases from V and 6 bases from J; bases unmatched to any gene: 7. Germline values: CDR1 LNHDA, CDR2 SQIVND (reference sequence). Full variable domain (remainder filled in from reference TRBV19 and TRBJ1-4): DGGITQSPKYLFRKEGQNVTLSCEQNLNHDAMYWYRQDPGQGLRLIYYSQIVNDFQKGDIAEGYSVSREKKESFPLTVTSAQKNPTAFYLCAIRPGQDEKLFFGSGTQLSVL.

The chain carries TRBV7-8 and TRBJ1-1; D gene unclear. Germline lookup yields CDR1 SGHVS and CDR2 FQNEAQ. V lost 2 bases and J 1 base, leaving 8 bases between the germline ends. CDR3 length: 14 amino acids. This CDR3 is CASSLPTRNTEAFF. The CDR3 DNA is TGTGCCAGCAGCTTACCGACAAGGAACACTGAAGCTTTCTTT.

The chain links TRBV15 to TRBJ2-7; tentative D call: TRBD1 (5 bases). The CDR3 consists of 18 residues. The V end lost 0 bases, the J end lost 0 bases, and 18 bases lay between the germline ends. Germline V gene lookup returns CDR1 LNHNV and CDR2 YYDKDF (reference sequence). CDR3 DNA sequence: TGTGCCACCAGCAGAGATTACGCGACAGAGAATTTCTCCTACGAGCAGTACTTC. Its protein product is CATSRDYATENFSYEQYF. Drawing the rest from reference TRBV15 and TRBJ2-7, the complete variable domain is DAMVIQNPRYQVTQFGKPVTLSCSQTLNHNVMYWYQQKSSQAPKLLFHYYDKDFNNEADTPDNFQSRRPNTSFCFLDIRSPGLGDTAMYLCATSRDYATENFSYEQYFGPGTRLTVT.